The entry below gives a single T cell receptor beta chain sequence along with its context. In germline, CDR1 is LNHDA, CDR2 SQIVND (reference sequence). CDR3 length: 15 amino acids. V lost 7 bases and J lost 3; bases outside the gene matches: 10. These data originate in a study of blood T cell repertoires in COVID-19. Source study methods: How many nucleated cells were present was estimated from reference gene primer amplification. Sequencing used immunoSEQ multiplex PCR; TCRdb keeps in-frame clones, though not all of them. V and J calls and clone size are copied from that table; D and trimming were computed from the DNA. Of some 300,000 clones listed, under 90% are singletons.

Sequenced material: PBMCs or T cells enriched from blood (not recorded which). This receptor was taken from a woman aged 50 to 65 who had been exposed to COVID-19. The V and J genes are TRBV19 and TRBJ2-7; 9 nucleotides align to TRBD1. CDR3 amino acids: CASMLPGQGFYEQYF. CDR3 DNA: TGTGCCAGTATGCTACCGGGACAGGGTTTCTACGAGCAGTACTTC.